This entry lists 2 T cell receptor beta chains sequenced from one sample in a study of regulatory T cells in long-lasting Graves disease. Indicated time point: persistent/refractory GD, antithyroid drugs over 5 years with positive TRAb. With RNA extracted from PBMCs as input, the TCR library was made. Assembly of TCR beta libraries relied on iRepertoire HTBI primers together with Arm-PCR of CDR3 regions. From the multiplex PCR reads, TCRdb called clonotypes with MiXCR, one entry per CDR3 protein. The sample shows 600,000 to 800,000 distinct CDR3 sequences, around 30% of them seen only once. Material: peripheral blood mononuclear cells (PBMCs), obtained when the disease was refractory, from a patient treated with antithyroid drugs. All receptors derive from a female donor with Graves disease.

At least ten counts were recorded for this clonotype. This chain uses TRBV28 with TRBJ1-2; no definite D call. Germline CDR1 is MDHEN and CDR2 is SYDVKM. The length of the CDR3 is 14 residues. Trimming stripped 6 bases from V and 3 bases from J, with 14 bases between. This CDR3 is CASRPPGSHYGYTF. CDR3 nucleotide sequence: TGTGCCAGCAGGCCGCCAGGTTCGCACTATGGCTACACCTTC.

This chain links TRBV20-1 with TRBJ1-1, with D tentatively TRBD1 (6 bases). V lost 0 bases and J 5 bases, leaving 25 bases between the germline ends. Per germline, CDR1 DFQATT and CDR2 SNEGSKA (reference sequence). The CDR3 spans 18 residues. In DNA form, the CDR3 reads TGCAGTGCTAGAGATTCCGCCCCTGACAGGTATCGTTCAACTGAAGCTTTCTTT. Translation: CSARDSAPDRYRSTEAFF.